This T cell receptor (beta chain) was profiled in a study of cytomegalovirus exposure and HLA in healthy donors. On the study more broadly: Of several hundred genotyped donors, more than 70% clustered with self-reported Caucasian donors.

The study's findings and limits: Most observed TCR sequences were rare, whereas some public TCRs were detected in many donors. According to the study, around 150 TCR beta chains were cytomegalovirus-associated. Cytomegalovirus status was reportedly diagnosed by the classifier with high specificity and sensitivity.

Per the germline V gene, CDR1 is MNHEY and CDR2 is SVGAGI. CDR3 length equals 15 residues. Trimming took 4 bases from V and 6 from J; bases not matched to a gene: 6. PCR was performed using 60 Vbeta and 13 Jbeta primers. This table comes from immunoSEQ multiplex PCR, and its TCRdb copy is limited to in-frame clones, with some not included. The repertoire holds roughly 200,000 clones, with roughly 12% as singletons. Of note for this clone: The target antigen is unknown.

This receptor was identified in a man aged 50 or older in good health and CMV-seropositive. This rearrangement joins TRBV6-5 to TRBJ1-2, with TRBD1 matching over 12 bases. The sample consisted of PBMCs. The CDR3 DNA sequence: TGTGCCAGCAGTTTTAACCGGGACAGGGGGCATGGCTACACCTTC. Its translation is CASSFNRDRGHGYTF.